This paragraph reports one T cell receptor beta chain. Antigen: not known. Profiling relied on immunoSEQ multiplex PCR, and the TCRdb table lists in-frame clones only, not all of them. The data show about 130,000 clones, 75% to 85% seen once. This sample was taken from a study of T cell responses to AZD1222 COVID-19 vaccine. General study findings and limits: Donor demographics were predominantly white British with a female majority; clonal diversity may be underestimated. Seropositivity was recorded at baseline in only 6 or 7 AZD1222 recipients. Reports say nearly half of spike-specific TCRs go after unmutated variant regions.

The CDR3 loop spans 14 amino acids. The V end was cut by 9 bases, the J end by 0 bases, with 14 bases between. CDR1 is SNHLY and CDR2 is FYNNEI in the germline V gene. This clonotype was sampled from an adult who received the MenACWY meningococcal vaccine as a control. The rearrangement uses TRBV2 and TRBJ1-1, with TRBD1 as a possible D gene (5 bases). The specimen comprised peripheral blood, sampled 28 days after the second dose of the MenACWY control vaccine. The CDR3 sequence is CASSGGTMNTEAFF. The CDR3, as DNA: TGTGCCAGTTCGGGGGGGACGATGAACACTGAAGCTTTCTTT.